Listed here is a single T cell receptor beta chain. The antigen is not known. These data originate in a study of cytomegalovirus exposure and HLA in healthy donors. Study results and caveats: Most TCR sequences were uncommon, yet certain public TCRs appeared in many donors. In vitro confirmation showed three CMV-associated chains to be CMV antigen specific.

TCRdb's copy holds only in-frame clones and misses some; the assay was immunoSEQ multiplex PCR. The table includes tens of thousands of clones, approximately 94% detected once. Germline-derived CDR1 and CDR2 are LNHDA and SQIVND (reference sequence). The germline V and J ends were trimmed by 1 base and 9 bases, with 13 bases remaining between them. The CDR3 loop spans 14 amino acids. This chain joins TRBV19 and TRBJ2-1; D remains ambiguous. Sequencing was done on a sample of PBMCs. The source is a man aged 18 to 30 in good health and CMV-seropositive. The CDR3 DNA is TGTGCCAGTAGTATAGCGGCCACTAAGTTTGAGCAGTTCTTC. As protein: CASSIAATKFEQFF.